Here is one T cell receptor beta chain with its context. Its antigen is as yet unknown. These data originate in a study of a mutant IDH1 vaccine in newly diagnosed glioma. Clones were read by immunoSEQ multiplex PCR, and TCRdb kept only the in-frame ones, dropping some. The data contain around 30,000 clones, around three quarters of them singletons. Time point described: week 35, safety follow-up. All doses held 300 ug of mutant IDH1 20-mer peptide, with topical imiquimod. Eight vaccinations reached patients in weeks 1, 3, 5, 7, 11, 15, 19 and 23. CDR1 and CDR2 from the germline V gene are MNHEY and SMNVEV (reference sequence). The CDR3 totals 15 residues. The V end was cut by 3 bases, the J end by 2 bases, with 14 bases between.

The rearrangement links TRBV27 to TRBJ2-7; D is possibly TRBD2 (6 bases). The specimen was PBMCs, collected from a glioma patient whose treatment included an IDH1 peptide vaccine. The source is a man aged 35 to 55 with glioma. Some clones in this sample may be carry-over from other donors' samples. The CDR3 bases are TGTGCCAGCAGTTTCCTAGGAGGGCCAACCTACGAGCAGTACTTC. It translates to CASSFLGGPTYEQYF.